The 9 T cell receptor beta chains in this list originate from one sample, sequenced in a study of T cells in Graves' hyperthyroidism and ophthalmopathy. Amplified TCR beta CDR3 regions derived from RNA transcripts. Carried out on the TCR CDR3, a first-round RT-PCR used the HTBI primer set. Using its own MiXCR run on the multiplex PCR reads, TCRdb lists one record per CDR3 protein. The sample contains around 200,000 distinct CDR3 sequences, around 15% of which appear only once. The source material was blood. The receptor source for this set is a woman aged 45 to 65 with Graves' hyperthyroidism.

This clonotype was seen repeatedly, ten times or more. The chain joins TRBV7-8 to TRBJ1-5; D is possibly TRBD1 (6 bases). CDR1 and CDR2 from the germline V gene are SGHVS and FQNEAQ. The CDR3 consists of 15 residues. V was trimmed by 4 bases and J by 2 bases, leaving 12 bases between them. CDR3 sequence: CASSSQGLGNQPQHF. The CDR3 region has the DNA TGTGCCAGCAGCTCCCAGGGGTTAGGCAATCAGCCCCAGCATTTT.

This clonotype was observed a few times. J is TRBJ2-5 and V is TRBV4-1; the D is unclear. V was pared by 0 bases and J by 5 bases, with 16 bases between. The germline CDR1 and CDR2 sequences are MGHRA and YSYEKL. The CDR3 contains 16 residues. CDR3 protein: CASSQDPTGSRETQYF. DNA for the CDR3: TGCGCCAGCAGCCAAGACCCTACCGGTAGCCGCGAGACCCAGTACTTC.

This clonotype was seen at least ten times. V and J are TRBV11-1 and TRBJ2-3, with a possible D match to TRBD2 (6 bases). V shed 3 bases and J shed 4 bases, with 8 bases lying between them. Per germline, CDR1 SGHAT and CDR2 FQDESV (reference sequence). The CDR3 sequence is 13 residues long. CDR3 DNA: TGTGCCAGCAGCTTCGGGAGTTCAGATACGCAGTATTTT. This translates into CASSFGSSDTQYF.

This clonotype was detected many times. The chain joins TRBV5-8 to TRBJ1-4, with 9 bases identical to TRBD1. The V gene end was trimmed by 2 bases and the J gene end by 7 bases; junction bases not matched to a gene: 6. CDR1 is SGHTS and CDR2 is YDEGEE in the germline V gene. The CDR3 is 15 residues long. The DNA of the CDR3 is TGTGCCAGCAGCTTCGGACAGGGGCAACGTGAAAAACTGTTTTTT. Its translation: CASSFGQGQREKLFF.

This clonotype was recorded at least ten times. The CDR3 is CASSSGNYYEQYF. In DNA, the CDR3 is TGTGCCAGCAGTTCAGGCAATTACTACGAGCAGTACTTC. The chain is built from TRBV12-3 or TRBV12-4 and TRBJ2-7; D is undetermined. Deletions cut 4 bases from V and 3 bases from J, with 10 bases between. This CDR3 region has 13 residues.

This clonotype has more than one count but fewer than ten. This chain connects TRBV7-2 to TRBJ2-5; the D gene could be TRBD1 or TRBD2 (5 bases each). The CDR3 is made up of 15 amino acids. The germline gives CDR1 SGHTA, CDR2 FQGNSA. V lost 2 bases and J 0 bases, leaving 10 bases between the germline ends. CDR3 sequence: CASSLSLGHQETQYF. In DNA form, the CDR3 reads TGTGCCAGCAGCTTATCACTGGGACACCAAGAGACCCAGTACTTC.

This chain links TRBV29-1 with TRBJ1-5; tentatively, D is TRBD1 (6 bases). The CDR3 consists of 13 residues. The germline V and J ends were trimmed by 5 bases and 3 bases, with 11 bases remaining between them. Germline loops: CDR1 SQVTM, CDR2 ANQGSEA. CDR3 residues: CSVIDRSNQPQHF. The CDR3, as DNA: TGCAGCGTTATTGACAGGTCCAATCAGCCCCAGCATTTT.

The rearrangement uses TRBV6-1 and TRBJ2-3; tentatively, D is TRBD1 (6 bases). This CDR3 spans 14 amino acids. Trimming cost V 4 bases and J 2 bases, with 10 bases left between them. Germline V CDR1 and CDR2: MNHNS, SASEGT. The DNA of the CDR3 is TGTGCCAGCAGTGGGGACATCCCCACAGATACGCAGTATTTT. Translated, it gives CASSGDIPTDTQYF.

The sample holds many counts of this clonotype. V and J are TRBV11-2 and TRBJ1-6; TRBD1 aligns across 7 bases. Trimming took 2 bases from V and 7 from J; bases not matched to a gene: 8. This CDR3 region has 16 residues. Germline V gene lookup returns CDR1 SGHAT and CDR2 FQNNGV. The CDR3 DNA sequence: TGTGCCAGCAGCTTAAGGACAGGTCTCTTGAATTCACCCCTCCACTTT. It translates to CASSLRTGLLNSPLHF.